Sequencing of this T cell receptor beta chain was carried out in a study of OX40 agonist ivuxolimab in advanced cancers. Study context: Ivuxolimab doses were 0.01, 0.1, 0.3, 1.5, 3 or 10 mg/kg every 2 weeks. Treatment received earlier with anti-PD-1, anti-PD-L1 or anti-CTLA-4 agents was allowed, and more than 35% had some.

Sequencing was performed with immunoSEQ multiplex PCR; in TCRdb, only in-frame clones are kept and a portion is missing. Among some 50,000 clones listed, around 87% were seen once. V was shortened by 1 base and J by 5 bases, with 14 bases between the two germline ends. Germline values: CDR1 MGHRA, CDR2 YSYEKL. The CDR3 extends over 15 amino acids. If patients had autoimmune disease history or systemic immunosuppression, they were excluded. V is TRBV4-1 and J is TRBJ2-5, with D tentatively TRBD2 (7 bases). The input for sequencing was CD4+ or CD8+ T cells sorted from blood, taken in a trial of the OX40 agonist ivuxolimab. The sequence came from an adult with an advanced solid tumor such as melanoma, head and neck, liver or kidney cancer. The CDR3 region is CASSQGGGGGETQYF. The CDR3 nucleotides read TGCGCCAGCAGCCAAGGCGGGGGCGGAGGGGAGACCCAGTACTTC.